This TCR beta chain was identified during a study of lymphopenia after photon versus proton radiotherapy. TCRdb's copy holds only in-frame clones and misses some; the assay was immunoSEQ multiplex PCR. The sample consists of 30,000 or so clones, 85% to 90% of them appearing once. Germline CDR1 is SGHTA and CDR2 is FQGNSA. This CDR3 is 18 amino acids long. With 1 base removed from V and 3 bases from J, the gap between germline ends came to 19 bases. The rearrangement joins TRBV7-2 to TRBJ2-1; D may be TRBD1 or TRBD2 (6 bases each). The TCR sequence derives from an older woman with cholangiocarcinoma. Some clones in this sample may be carry-over from other donors' samples. The starting material was peripheral blood, obtained from a patient treated with proton-based radiotherapy. The CDR3 DNA sequence: TGTGCCAGCAGCTTAGATGGAGGGGGAGCCGGGAACTACAATGAGCAGTTCTTC. Its protein product is CASSLDGGGAGNYNEQFF. The variable domain in full, with the rest retrieved from reference TRBV7-2 and TRBJ2-1, is GAGVSQSPSNKVTEKGKDVELRCDPISGHTALYWYRQSLGQGLEFLIYFQGNSAPDKSGLPSDRFSAERTGGSVSTLTIQRTQQEDSAVYLCASSLDGGGAGNYNEQFFGPGTRLTVL.